Listed below are T cell receptor beta chains from one sample, sequenced in a study of OX40 agonist ivuxolimab in advanced cancers. Clones were sequenced by immunoSEQ multiplex PCR, and TCRdb holds only the in-frame ones, with some missing. The sample lists 90,000 or so clones, 75% to 90% occurring once. The sample here was CD4+ or CD8+ T cells sorted from blood, taken in a trial of the OX40 agonist ivuxolimab. The receptors shown here come from an adult with an advanced solid tumor such as melanoma, head and neck, liver or kidney cancer. CDR3s include the opening cysteine and the closing phenylalanine or tryptophan. D genes are given only for firm matches. The size entry is marked missing in some rows and otherwise reads once, few, many or a size class.

v_gene,d_gene,j_gene,abundance,CDR3nt,CDR3aa
TRBV4-1,.,TRBJ1-4,few,TGCGCCAGCAGCATAACAGGGAGAAATGAAAAACTGTTTTTT,CASSITGRNEKLFF
TRBV19,.,TRBJ1-4,.,TGTGCCAGTAGCCAAGACAGTTCCAATGAAAAACTGTTTTTT,CASSQDSSNEKLFF
TRBV7-9,.,TRBJ1-1,.,TGTGCCAGCAGCCCCTCCGACGGCTCTGAAGCTTTCTTT,CASSPSDGSEAFF
TRBV6-4,.,TRBJ2-5,.,TGTGCCAGCAGTAGGAACGGCGAAGAGACCCAGTACTTC,CASSRNGEETQYF
TRBV6-6,.,TRBJ2-7,.,TGTGCTGTTGGACGGACCTACGAGCAGTACTTC,CAVGRTYEQYF
TRBV5-5,TRBD1,TRBJ1-4,.,TGTGCCAGCAGCTTGGAGGGCAGCGGACAGGGGGCGCGTAATGAAAAACTGTTTTTT,CASSLEGSGQGARNEKLFF
TRBV4-3,.,TRBJ2-1,once,TGCGCCAGCAGCCAAGCCCGGGACTGGTACAATGAGCAGTTCTTC,CASSQARDWYNEQFF
TRBV13,TRBD1,TRBJ2-7,.,TGTGCCAGCACCCGCTATTTGACAGGGGGCTCGGGCGAGCAGTACTTC,CASTRYLTGGSGEQYF
TRBV5-1,.,TRBJ2-7,.,TGCGCCAGCAGCTTTGGACAGAACTACGAGCAGTACTTC,CASSFGQNYEQYF
TRBV6-6,.,TRBJ1-1,few,TGTGCCAGCAGCCTGCAGAGGGCTGAAGCTTTCTTT,CASSLQRAEAFF
TRBV9,.,TRBJ1-4,.,TGTGCCAGCAGCGTAATGGGGGCGGGTGGTGAAAAACTGTTTTTT,CASSVMGAGGEKLFF
TRBV7-2,.,TRBJ1-5,.,TGTGCCAGCAGCTTATCGCAGGTTAGCAATCAGCCCCAGCATTTT,CASSLSQVSNQPQHF
TRBV5-6,TRBD1,TRBJ1-2,.,TGTGCCAGCAGTCAAAAGACAGGGTTGGTTGACTATGGCTACACCTTC,CASSQKTGLVDYGYTF
TRBV10-3,TRBD2,TRBJ2-2,few,TGTGCCATACGGACTAGCGGGAGCGTTTCCGGGGAGCTGTTTTTT,CAIRTSGSVSGELFF
TRBV30,.,TRBJ2-3,.,TGTGCCTGGAGTGTTCCGGGGGCAGTTTATACGCAGTATTTT,CAWSVPGAVYTQYF
TRBV7-2,.,TRBJ2-1,.,TGTGCCAGCAGCCCACTGGGGCAGGTCGGCAATGAGCAGTTCTTC,CASSPLGQVGNEQFF
TRBV4-3,TRBD1,TRBJ1-2,once,TGCGCCAGCAGCCTAGCAGGGGGCCCCTCGGATGGCTACACCTTC,CASSLAGGPSDGYTF
TRBV6-5,.,TRBJ2-2,.,TGTGCCAGCAGCCGCGACAGGTCCGGGGAGCTGTTTTTT,CASSRDRSGELFF
TRBV5-1,.,TRBJ1-1,.,TGCGCCAGCAGCTTGGTCGGGACGGGGGGCACTGAAGCTTTCTTT,CASSLVGTGGTEAFF
TRBV5-5,TRBD1,TRBJ1-2,.,TGTGCCAGCAGCCCCGGACAGGGGTTCGATGGCTACACCTTC,CASSPGQGFDGYTF
TRBV5-1,TRBD1,TRBJ2-7,.,TGCGCCAGCAGCTTGGAACAGGGGCCGTGGTACGAGCAGTACTTC,CASSLEQGPWYEQYF
TRBV7-3,.,TRBJ2-3,.,TGTACCAGCAGCTTAAACGGCGGGTATTTCACAGATACGCAGTATTTT,CTSSLNGGYFTDTQYF
TRBV7-8,TRBD2,TRBJ2-3,.,TGTGCCAGCAGCTTAGCCGGACTAGCGGGTTCCAAAAATACGCAGTATTTT,CASSLAGLAGSKNTQYF